The next 6 T cell receptor beta chains were all read from a single sample in a study of T cell repertoires and HLA-DP antigens. TCRdb's table, derived via immunoSEQ multiplex PCR, lists solely in-frame clones and lacks some. This table holds some 120,000 clones, roughly 92% found once. The antigens for these receptors are not known. The sample consisted of CD4+ T cells from PBMCs. The receptors here all came from a young woman in good health and CMV-seronegative.

The chain has TRBV2 and TRBJ2-5, with 7 bases matching TRBD1. The CDR3 is 14 residues long. The junction had 10 bases not matched to a gene; V was cut back by 8 bases and J by 4 bases. Germline-derived CDR1 and CDR2 are SNHLY and FYNNEI. The CDR3 DNA follows: TGTGCCAGCGTTAACTACAGGGGTAGAGAGACCCAGTACTTC. Amino acids: CASVNYRGRETQYF.

CDR3 loop: CASNRPQGALGEQYF. The CDR3 region has the DNA TGTGCCAGCAATCGACCACAGGGGGCGTTGGGGGAGCAGTACTTC. V is TRBV28 and J is TRBJ2-7; 9 nucleotides align to TRBD1. The V and J ends lost 7 bases and 7 bases, in that order; junction bases with no gene match: 14. The length of the CDR3 is 15 residues. The germline gives CDR1 MDHEN, CDR2 SYDVKM.

This clone was found once. This chain joins TRBV4-1 and TRBJ2-3; D is uncertain. The V gene's germline CDR1 is MGHRA and CDR2 YSYEKL. The germline V and J ends were trimmed by 1 base and 5 bases, with 10 bases remaining between them. This CDR3 spans 14 amino acids. CDR3 nucleotide sequence: TGCGCCAGCAGCCAAGGTCGGTGGGTAGATACGCAGTATTTT. This encodes CASSQGRWVDTQYF.

The chain is built from TRBV23-1 and TRBJ1-4, with 7 bases identical to TRBD1. TRBV23-1 has ORF status, its function being uncertain. The length of the CDR3 is 15 residues. The V gene end was trimmed by 2 bases and the J gene end by 4 bases; junction bases not matched to a gene: 4. CDR3 in DNA: TGCGCCAGCAGTCAACCCGGGACAGTTAATGAAAAACTGTTTTTT. Its protein product is CASSQPGTVNEKLFF.

V gene TRBV6-1 combines with J gene TRBJ2-7; possible D gene TRBD1, 6 bases. Germline V gene data show CDR1 as MNHNS and CDR2 as SASEGT. The CDR3 length is 12 residues. Trimming pared 6 bases from V and 3 bases from J, leaving 9 bases between. The CDR3 sequence is CASSDRYYEQYV. CDR3 DNA sequence: TGTGCCAGCAGCGACAGGTACTACGAGCAGTACGTC.

This chain links TRBV28 with TRBJ2-3; 7 bases fit TRBD2. CDR3 length: 12 residues. Germline V CDR1 and CDR2: MDHEN, SYDVKM. Trimming cost V 5 bases and J 4 bases; bases outside gene matches: 0. The CDR3: CASSRGADTQYF. CDR3 nucleotide sequence: TGTGCCAGCAGTCGGGGGGCAGATACGCAGTATTTT.